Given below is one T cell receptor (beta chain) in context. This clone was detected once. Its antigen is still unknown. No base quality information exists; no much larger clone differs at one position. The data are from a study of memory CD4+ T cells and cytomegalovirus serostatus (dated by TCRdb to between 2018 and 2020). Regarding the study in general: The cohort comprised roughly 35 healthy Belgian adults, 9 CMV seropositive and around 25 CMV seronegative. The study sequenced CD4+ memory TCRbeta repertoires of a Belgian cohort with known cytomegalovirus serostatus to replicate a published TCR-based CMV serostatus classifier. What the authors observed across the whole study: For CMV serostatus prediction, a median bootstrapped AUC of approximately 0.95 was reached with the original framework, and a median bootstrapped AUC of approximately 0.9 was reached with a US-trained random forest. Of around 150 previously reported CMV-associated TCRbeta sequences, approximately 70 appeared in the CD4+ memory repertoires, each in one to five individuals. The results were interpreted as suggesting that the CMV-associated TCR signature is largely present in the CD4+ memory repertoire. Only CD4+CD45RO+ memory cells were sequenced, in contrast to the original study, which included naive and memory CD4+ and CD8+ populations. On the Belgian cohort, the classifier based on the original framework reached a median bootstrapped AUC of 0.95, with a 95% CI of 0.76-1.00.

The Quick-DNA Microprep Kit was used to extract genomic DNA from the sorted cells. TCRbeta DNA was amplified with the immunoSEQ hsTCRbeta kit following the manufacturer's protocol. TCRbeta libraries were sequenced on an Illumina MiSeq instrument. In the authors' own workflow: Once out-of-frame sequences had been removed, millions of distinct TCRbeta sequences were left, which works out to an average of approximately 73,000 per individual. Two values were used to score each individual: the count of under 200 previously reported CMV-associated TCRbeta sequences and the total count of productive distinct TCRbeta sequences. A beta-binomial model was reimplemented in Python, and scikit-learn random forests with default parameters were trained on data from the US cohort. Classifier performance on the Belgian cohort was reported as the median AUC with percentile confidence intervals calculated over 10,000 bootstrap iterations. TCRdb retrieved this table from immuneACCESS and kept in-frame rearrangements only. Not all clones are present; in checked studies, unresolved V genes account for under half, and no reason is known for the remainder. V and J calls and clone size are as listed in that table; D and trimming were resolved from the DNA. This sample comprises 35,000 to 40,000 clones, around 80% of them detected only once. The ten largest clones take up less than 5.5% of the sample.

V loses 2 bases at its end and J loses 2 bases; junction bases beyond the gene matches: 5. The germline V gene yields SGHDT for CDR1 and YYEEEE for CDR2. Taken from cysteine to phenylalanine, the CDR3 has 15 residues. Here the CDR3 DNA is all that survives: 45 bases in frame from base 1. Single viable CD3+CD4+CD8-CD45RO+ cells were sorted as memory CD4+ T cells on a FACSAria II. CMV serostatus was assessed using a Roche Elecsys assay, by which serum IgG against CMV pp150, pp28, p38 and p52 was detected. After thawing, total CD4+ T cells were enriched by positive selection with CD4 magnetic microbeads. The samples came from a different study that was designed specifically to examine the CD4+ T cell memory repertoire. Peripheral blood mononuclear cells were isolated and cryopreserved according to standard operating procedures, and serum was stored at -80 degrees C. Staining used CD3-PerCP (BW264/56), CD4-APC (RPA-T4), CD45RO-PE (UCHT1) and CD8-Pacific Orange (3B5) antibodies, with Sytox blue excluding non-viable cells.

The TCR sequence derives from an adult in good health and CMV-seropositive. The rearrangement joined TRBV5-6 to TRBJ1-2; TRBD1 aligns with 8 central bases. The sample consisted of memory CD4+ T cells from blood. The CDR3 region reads CASSFYDRGNYGYTF. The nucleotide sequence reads TGTGCCAGCAGCTTTTACGACAGGGGAAACTATGGCTACACCTTC. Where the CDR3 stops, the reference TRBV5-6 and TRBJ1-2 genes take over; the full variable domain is DAGVTQSPTHLIKTRGQQVTLRCSPKSGHDTVSWYQQALGQGPQFIFQYYEEEERQRGNFPDRFSGHQFPNYSSELNVNALLLGDSALYLCASSFYDRGNYGYTFGSGTRLTVV.